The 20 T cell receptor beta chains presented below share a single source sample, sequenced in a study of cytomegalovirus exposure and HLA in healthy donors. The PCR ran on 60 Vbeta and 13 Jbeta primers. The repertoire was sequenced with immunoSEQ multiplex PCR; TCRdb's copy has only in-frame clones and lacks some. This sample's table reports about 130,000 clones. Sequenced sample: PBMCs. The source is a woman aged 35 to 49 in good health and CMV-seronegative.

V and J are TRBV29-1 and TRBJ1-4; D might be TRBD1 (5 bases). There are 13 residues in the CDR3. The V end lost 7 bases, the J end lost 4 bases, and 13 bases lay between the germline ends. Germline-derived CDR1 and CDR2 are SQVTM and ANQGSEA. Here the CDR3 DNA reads TGCAGCGCCAGGGCCCTATTTAATGAAAAACTGTTTTTT. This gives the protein CSARALFNEKLFF.

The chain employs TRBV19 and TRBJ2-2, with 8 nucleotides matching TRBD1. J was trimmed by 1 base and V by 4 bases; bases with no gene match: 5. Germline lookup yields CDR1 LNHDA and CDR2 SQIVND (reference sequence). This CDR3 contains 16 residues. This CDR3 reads CASSKPGTGNTGELFF. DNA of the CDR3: TGTGCCAGTAGTAAACCCGGGACAGGGAACACCGGGGAGCTGTTTTTT.

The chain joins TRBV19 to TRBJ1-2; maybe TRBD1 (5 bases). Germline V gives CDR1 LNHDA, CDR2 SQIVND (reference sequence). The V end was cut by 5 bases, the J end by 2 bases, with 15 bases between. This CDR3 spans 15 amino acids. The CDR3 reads CASSLPGRVNYGYTF. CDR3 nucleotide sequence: TGTGCCAGTAGTCTCCCAGGGCGCGTCAACTATGGCTACACCTTC.

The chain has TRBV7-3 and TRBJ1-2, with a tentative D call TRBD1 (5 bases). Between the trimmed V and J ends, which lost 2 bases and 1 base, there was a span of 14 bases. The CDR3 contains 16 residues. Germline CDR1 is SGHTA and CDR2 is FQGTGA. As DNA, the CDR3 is TGTGCCAGCAGCTTACAGCCGGGGGGAGGTAACTATGGCTACACCTTC. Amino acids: CASSLQPGGGNYGYTF. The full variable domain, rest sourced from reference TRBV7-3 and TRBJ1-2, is GAGVSQTPSNKVTEKGKYVELRCDPISGHTALYWYRQSLGQGPEFLIYFQGTGAADDSGLPNDRFFAVRPEGSVSTLKIQRTERGDSAVYLCASSLQPGGGNYGYTFGSGTRLTVV.

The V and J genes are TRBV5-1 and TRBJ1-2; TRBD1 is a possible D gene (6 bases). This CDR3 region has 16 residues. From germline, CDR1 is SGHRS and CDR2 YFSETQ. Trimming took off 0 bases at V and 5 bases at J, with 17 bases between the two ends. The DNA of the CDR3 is TGCGCCAGCAGCTTGGTAACCGGGACAAGGGTTTATGGCTACACCTTC. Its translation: CASSLVTGTRVYGYTF.

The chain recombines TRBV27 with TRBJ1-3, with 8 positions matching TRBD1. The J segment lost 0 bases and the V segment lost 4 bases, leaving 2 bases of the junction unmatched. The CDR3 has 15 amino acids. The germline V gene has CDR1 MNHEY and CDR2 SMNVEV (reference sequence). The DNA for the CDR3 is TGTGCCAGCAGTTCGACAGGGGCCTCTGGAAACACCATATATTTT. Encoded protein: CASSSTGASGNTIYF.

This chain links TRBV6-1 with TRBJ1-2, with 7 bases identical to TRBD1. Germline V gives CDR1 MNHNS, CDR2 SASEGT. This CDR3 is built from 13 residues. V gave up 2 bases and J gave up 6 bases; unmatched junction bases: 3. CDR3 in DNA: TGTGCCAGCAGTGAAACAGACAGGGATGGCTACACCTTC. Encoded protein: CASSETDRDGYTF.

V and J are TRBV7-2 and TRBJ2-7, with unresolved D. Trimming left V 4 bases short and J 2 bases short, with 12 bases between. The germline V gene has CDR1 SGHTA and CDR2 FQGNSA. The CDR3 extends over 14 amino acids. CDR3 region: CASSSQTPTYEQYF. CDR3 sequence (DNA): TGTGCCAGCAGCTCCCAGACACCTACCTACGAGCAGTACTTC.

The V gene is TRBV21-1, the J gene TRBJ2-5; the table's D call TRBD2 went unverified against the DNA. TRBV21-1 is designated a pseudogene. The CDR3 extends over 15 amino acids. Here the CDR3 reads CASSKGGGGLETQYF. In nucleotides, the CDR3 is TGTGCCAGCAGCAAAGGTGGGGGGGGGCTGGAGACCCAGTACTTC.

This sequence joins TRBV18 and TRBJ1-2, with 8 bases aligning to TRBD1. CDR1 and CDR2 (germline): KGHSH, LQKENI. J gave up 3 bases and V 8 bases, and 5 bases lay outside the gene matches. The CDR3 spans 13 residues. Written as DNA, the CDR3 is TGTGCCAGCGCAACAGGGGGATACTATGGCTACACCTTC. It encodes CASATGGYYGYTF.

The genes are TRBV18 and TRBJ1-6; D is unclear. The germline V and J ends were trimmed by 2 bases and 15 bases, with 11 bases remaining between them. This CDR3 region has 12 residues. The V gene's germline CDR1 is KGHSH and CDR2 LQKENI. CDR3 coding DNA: TGTGCCAGCTCACCATTTCCAGAGGACCTCCACTTT. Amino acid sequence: CASSPFPEDLHF.

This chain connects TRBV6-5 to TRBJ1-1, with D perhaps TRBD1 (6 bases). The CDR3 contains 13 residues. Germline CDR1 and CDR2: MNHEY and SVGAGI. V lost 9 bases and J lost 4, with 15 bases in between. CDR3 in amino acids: CASLRGRSTEAFF. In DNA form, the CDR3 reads TGTGCCAGTCTCAGGGGAAGGAGCACTGAAGCTTTCTTT.

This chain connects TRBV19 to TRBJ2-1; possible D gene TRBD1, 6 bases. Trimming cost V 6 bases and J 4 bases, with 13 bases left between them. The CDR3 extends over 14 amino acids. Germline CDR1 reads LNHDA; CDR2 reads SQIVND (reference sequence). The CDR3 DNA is TGTGCCAGTAGGTCAGGGGTCCCTTACAATGAGCAGTTCTTC. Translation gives CASRSGVPYNEQFF.

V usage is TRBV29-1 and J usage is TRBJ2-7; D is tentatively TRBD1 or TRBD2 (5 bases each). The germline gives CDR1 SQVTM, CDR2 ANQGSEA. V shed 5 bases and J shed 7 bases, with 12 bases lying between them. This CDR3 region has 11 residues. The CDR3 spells CSVRWGGEQYV. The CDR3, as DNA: TGCAGCGTTCGTTGGGGCGGGGAGCAGTACGTC.

The CDR3 region is CASSIFYRGEDYGYTF. The CDR3 coding sequence is TGTGCCAGCAGTATCTTTTACAGGGGGGAGGACTATGGCTACACCTTC. This chain links TRBV28 with TRBJ1-2; the match to TRBD1 covers 8 bases. From germline, CDR1 is MDHEN and CDR2 SYDVKM. This CDR3 spans 16 amino acids. Trimming at V came to 5 bases and at J to 3 bases, leaving 11 bases not matched to a gene.

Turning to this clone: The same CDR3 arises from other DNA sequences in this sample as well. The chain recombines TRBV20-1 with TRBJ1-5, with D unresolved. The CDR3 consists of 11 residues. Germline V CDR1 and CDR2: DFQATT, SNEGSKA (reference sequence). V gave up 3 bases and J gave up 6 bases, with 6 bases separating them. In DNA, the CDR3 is TGCAGTGCTAGGGGGAGTCAGCCCCAGCATTTT. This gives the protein CSARGSQPQHF.

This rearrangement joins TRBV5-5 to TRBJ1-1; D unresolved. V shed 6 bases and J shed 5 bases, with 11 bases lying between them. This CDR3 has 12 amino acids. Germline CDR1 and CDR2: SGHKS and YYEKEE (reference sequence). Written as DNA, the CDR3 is TGTGCCAGCACCGAACGGGAGACTGAAGCTTTCTTT. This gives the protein CASTERETEAFF.

The CDR3 nucleotides read TGCAGCGTACAGGAGCCCTCTGGAAACACCATATATTTT. Protein product: CSVQEPSGNTIYF. The chain is built from TRBV29-1 and TRBJ1-3, with a weak D call TRBD1 (5 bases). Germline lookup yields CDR1 SQVTM and CDR2 ANQGSEA. The CDR3 is 13 residues long. Trimming cost V 6 bases and J 0 bases, with 9 bases left between them.

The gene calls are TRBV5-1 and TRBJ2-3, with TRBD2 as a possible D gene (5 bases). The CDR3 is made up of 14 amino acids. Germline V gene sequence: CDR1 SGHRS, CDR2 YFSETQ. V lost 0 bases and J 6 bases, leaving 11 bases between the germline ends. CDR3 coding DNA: TGCGCCAGCAGCTTGGGTATGGGAGCGGATACGCAGTATTTT. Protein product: CASSLGMGADTQYF.

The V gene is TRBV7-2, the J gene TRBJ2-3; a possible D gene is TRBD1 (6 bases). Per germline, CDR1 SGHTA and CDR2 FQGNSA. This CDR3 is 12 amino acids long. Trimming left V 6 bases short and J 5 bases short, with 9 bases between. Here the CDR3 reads CASSRGRDTQYF. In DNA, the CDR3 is TGTGCCAGCAGTAGGGGGAGAGATACGCAGTATTTT.